This T cell receptor (beta chain) was identified in a study of T cells in women clearing cervical HPV infection. Study-wide background: Control women cleared a single incident HPV16 infection within 12 months. For cases, blood was sampled a median about 150 days after lesion detection, interquartile range roughly 80 to 200 days.

Study conclusions and caveats: CIN3+ cases had significantly higher TCR repertoire richness than controls, but evenness did not differ.

Germline CDR1 and CDR2: DFQATT and SNEGSKA (reference sequence). The CDR3 has 13 amino acids. The V and J ends lost 6 bases and 9 bases, in that order; junction bases with no gene match: 7. The data were produced by immunoSEQ multiplex PCR, yet TCRdb's version contains in-frame clones alone and is incomplete. Listed are fewer than 25,000 clones; about a sixth falls within the top ten. About this clone: Its antigen is still unknown. The DNA ends 3 residues before the CDR3 does, and the rest of the CDR3 is filled in from the germline J gene.

The source of this sequence is a woman aged 18 to 75 with a cervical HPV16 infection that either progressed to CIN3+ or cleared (not recorded which). V usage is TRBV20-1 and J usage is TRBJ1-6; 8 bases match TRBD1. The specimen was blood buffy coat. The CDR3 loop is CSAQDRVGSPLHF. The sequenced CDR3 bases are TGCAGTGCCCAGGACAGGGTCGGTTCACCC.